The next 14 T cell receptor beta chains were all read from a single sample in a study of CD8 T cells in Susac syndrome. An input of roughly 0.5 to 1 ug of RNA was subjected to reverse transcription using random hexamers. Each CDR3 protein gets one entry after TCRdb re-called the immunoSEQ multiplex PCR reads with MiXCR. The sample includes roughly 140,000 distinct CDR3 sequences, around 95% of them seen just once. Specimen: CD4+ T cells from PBMCs. Receptor source: a human donor with Susac syndrome.

The CDR3 spells CAGSPRDRGYEQYF. The CDR3 region has the DNA TGTGCCGGATCACCGCGAGACAGGGGCTACGAGCAGTACTTC. The chain joins TRBV12-3 or TRBV12-4 to TRBJ2-7; 8 positions agree with TRBD1. This CDR3 spans 14 amino acids. The J segment lost 3 bases and the V segment lost 11 bases, leaving 12 bases of the junction unmatched.

This clonotype came up a few times. The chain combines TRBV6-5 with TRBJ2-7; no clear D gene. Germline CDR1 reads MNHEY; CDR2 reads SVGAGI. This CDR3 has 13 amino acids. V lost 8 bases to trimming and J lost 2 bases, with 13 bases between them. This chain's CDR3 is CASSYPGTYEQYF. CDR3 DNA sequence: TGTGCCAGCTCTTACCCAGGAACCTACGAGCAGTACTTC.

This chain joins TRBV6-2 or TRBV6-3 and TRBJ2-5, with 12 bases lining up with TRBD2. The CDR3 has 18 amino acids. V lost 4 bases and J lost 6; bases outside the gene matches: 15. Looked up from germline, CDR1 is MNHEY and CDR2 is SVGEGT. In DNA form, the CDR3 reads TGTGCCAGCAGTTCCATTCGCGATTGGACTAGCGGGACAAAGACCCAGTACTTC. It specifies CASSSIRDWTSGTKTQYF.

J is TRBJ1-2 and V is TRBV3-1, with 8 bases lining up with TRBD1. J was trimmed by 8 bases and V by 6 bases; bases with no gene match: 8. The CDR3 has 13 residues. Looked up from germline, CDR1 is LGHDT and CDR2 is YNNKEL (reference sequence). CDR3 DNA sequence: TGTGCCAGCAGACCGGACAGGGCTGCCGGCTACACCTTC. Translation gives CASRPDRAAGYTF.

The gene calls are TRBV29-1 and TRBJ2-4; D tentatively reads TRBD1 or TRBD2 (5 bases each). Germline CDR1 is SQVTM and CDR2 is ANQGSEA. Between the trimmed V and J ends, which lost 6 bases and 1 base, there was a span of 28 bases. The CDR3 length is 19 residues. The CDR3 reads CSVRVGTNRRTPAKNIQYF. CDR3 DNA: TGCAGCGTCCGGGTCGGGACCAATAGGAGAACACCTGCCAAAAACATTCAGTACTTC.

V is TRBV18 and J is TRBJ2-7; TRBD1 matches 8 bases. V lost 1 base and J lost 2; bases outside the gene matches: 1. Germline V gives CDR1 KGHSH, CDR2 LQKENI. The CDR3 covers 14 residues. The CDR3 DNA sequence: TGTGCCAGCTCACCACGGACAGGGACCTACGAGCAGTACTTC. Protein sequence: CASSPRTGTYEQYF.

The genes are TRBV5-4 and TRBJ2-4; D could derive from TRBD1 or TRBD2 (5 bases each). CDR1 and CDR2 (germline): SGHNT, YYREEE (reference sequence). The CDR3 totals 16 residues. The V end was cut by 0 bases, the J end by 0 bases, with 10 bases between. In nucleotides, the CDR3 is TGTGCCAGCAGCTTGGGGCCGAGGGGAGCCAAAAACATTCAGTACTTC. Its protein is CASSLGPRGAKNIQYF.

J is TRBJ1-3 and V is TRBV12-3 or TRBV12-4; tentative D call: TRBD1 (5 bases). The CDR3 totals 14 residues. V was trimmed by 3 bases and J by 0 bases, leaving 6 bases between them. The CDR3 sequence: CASSFQGSGNTIYF. DNA for the CDR3: TGTGCCAGCAGTTTTCAGGGCTCTGGAAACACCATATATTTT.

The chain joins TRBV29-1 to TRBJ1-5; D gene ambiguous. The ends were cut back, 4 bases at V and 2 bases at J, with 3 bases in the middle. CDR1 SQVTM and CDR2 ANQGSEA come from the germline V gene. This CDR3 spans 11 amino acids. As DNA, the CDR3 is TGCAGCGTTGGGGGCAATCAGCCCCAGCATTTT. It specifies CSVGGNQPQHF.

The chain combines TRBV23-1 with TRBJ1-5; D might be TRBD1 (6 bases). Being an ORF, TRBV23-1 has a function that is uncertain. The CDR3 covers 14 residues. Trimming shortened V by 10 bases and J by 7 bases, and 20 bases separated the two germline ends. DNA of the CDR3: TGCGCCATCCAGGGCGGACAGTTGCTACAGCCCCAGCATTTT. This encodes CAIQGGQLLQPQHF.

V is TRBV6-1 and J is TRBJ2-2; 7 positions agree with TRBD1. The germline CDR1 and CDR2 sequences are MNHNS and SASEGT. Trimming took 7 bases from V and 4 from J; bases not matched to a gene: 6. The CDR3 runs to 14 residues. The CDR3 reads CASKADRVTGELFF. CDR3 nucleotide sequence: TGTGCCAGCAAAGCTGACAGGGTCACCGGGGAGCTGTTTTTT.

The chain recombines TRBV29-1 with TRBJ2-3, with 8 nucleotides matching TRBD2. The CDR3 spans 16 residues. Germline CDR1 and CDR2: SQVTM and ANQGSEA. V shed 8 bases, J shed 0 bases, and the junction held 13 bases outside the gene matches. In DNA form, the CDR3 reads TGCAGCCTGAAGAGGATCGGCGGGGGGAGCACAGATACGCAGTATTTT. This gives the protein CSLKRIGGGSTDTQYF.

This clonotype has only one observation. CDR3 sequence (DNA): TGCAGTGCTAGAGGTGGAGGGGACTATGGCTACACCTTC. Protein: CSARGGGDYGYTF. The V call is TRBV20-1, the J call TRBJ1-2; maybe TRBD1 (5 bases). The V and J ends lost 1 base and 3 bases respectively, with 9 bases between them. CDR1 and CDR2 from the germline V gene are DFQATT and SNEGSKA (reference sequence). The CDR3 runs to 13 residues.

The J gene is TRBJ2-1, the V gene TRBV5-1; TRBD2 aligns across 13 bases. CDR3 length: 13 residues. V dropped 7 bases and J dropped 9; count of bases not matched to a gene: 4. Per germline, CDR1 SGHRS and CDR2 YFSETQ. The CDR3 nucleotides are TGCGCCAGCGGACTAGCGGGAGTGAGTGAGCAGTTCTTC. Translating gives CASGLAGVSEQFF.